The 9 T cell receptor beta chains reported below all come from one sample, sequenced in a study of blood T cells in healthy people across ages. The authors ran a second PCR of roughly 6 to 11 cycles using a sample-barcoded 5' primer and a J-beta primer mix. TCRdb processed the 5' RACE reads anew with MiXCR; each CDR3 protein has one entry. The sample has hundreds of thousands of distinct CDR3 sequences; 56% are singletons. Sequenced: blood. Receptors were obtained from a man between 35 and 55 years old in good health.

This clonotype has just a few counts. The chain uses TRBV9 and TRBJ2-5, with 7 positions matching TRBD2. With 4 bases clipped from V and 3 bases from J, the junction kept 9 bases outside the gene matches. The CDR3 runs to 15 residues. From germline, CDR1 is SGDLS and CDR2 YYNGEE. In DNA, the CDR3 is TGTGCCAGCAGCCCCTCCAGGGAGGGAAAAGAGACCCAGTACTTC. Translated, it gives CASSPSREGKETQYF.

The V call is TRBV7-2, the J call TRBJ2-7; 9 bases are a match to TRBD2. The V segment lost 6 bases and the J segment 4 bases; nucleotides outside the gene matches: 7. Germline CDR1 reads SGHTA; CDR2 reads FQGNSA. The CDR3 runs 14 residues. CDR3 sequence: CASSEGLARYEQYF. CDR3 DNA sequence: TGTGCCAGCAGTGAAGGACTAGCGAGGTACGAGCAGTACTTC.

This chain links TRBV9 with TRBJ2-1, with 8 bases fitting TRBD1. Germline values: CDR1 SGDLS, CDR2 YYNGEE. This CDR3 has 15 residues. V lost 7 bases, J lost 8 bases, and 14 bases stayed unmatched. DNA of the CDR3: TGTGCCAGCCACCCGTTCGAGACAGGGGTCGATGAGCAGTTCTTC. Its translation is CASHPFETGVDEQFF. The variable domain in full, completed from reference TRBV9 and TRBJ2-1, reads DSGVTQTPKHLITATGQRVTLRCSPRSGDLSVYWYQQSLDQGLQFLIQYYNGEERAKGNILERFSAQQFPDLHSELNLSSLELGDSALYFCASHPFETGVDEQFFGPGTRLTVL.

Only a few counts were recorded for this clonotype. The chain employs TRBV7-2 and TRBJ2-3, with D perhaps assigned TRBD1 or TRBD2 (7 bases each). With 4 bases removed from V and 7 bases from J, the gap between germline ends came to 21 bases. Germline-derived CDR1 and CDR2 are SGHTA and FQGNSA. This CDR3 spans 16 amino acids. The CDR3 spells CASSSGGRGLPHTQYF. The CDR3 DNA reads as TGTGCCAGCAGCTCCGGAGGGAGGGGGCTACCCCATACGCAGTATTTT. Full variable domain (remainder filled in from reference TRBV7-2 and TRBJ2-3): GAGVSQSPSNKVTEKGKDVELRCDPISGHTALYWYRQSLGQGLEFLIYFQGNSAPDKSGLPSDRFSAERTGGSVSTLTIQRTQQEDSAVYLCASSSGGRGLPHTQYFGPGTRLTVL.

The genes are TRBV6-5 and TRBJ2-1; unclear D gene. The CDR3 covers 10 residues. Trimming took 9 bases from V and 10 from J, leaving 10 bases between them. CDR1 and CDR2 (germline): MNHEY, SVGAGI. CDR3 sequence reads: CARSSEEQFF. The CDR3 bases are TGTGCCAGATCTTCTGAGGAGCAGTTCTTC.

This chain joins TRBV29-1 and TRBJ2-1, with a possible D match to TRBD2 (6 bases). The DNA end favors TRBJ2-7, so the J call may be wrong. Germline CDR1 is SQVTM and CDR2 is ANQGSEA. This CDR3 spans 13 amino acids. The CDR3 DNA sequence: TGCAGCGTTGGTTCGTTAGCGGCTAATGAGCAGTACTTC. It translates to CSVGSLAANEQYF.

This clonotype came up a few times. The chain couples TRBV29-1 to TRBJ2-7, with 12 positions matching TRBD2. Unmatched junction bases numbered 7, after V lost 7 bases and J lost 3 bases. The germline V gene has CDR1 SQVTM and CDR2 ANQGSEA. The CDR3 loop spans 14 amino acids. The CDR3 loop reads CSASGGENLYEQYF. As DNA, the CDR3 is TGCAGCGCTAGCGGGGGGGAAAATCTCTACGAGCAGTACTTC.

The chain couples TRBV12-3 or TRBV12-4 to TRBJ2-1; 8 nucleotides agree with TRBD1. The CDR3 spans 14 residues. J gave up 8 bases and V 3 bases, and 6 bases lay outside the gene matches. CDR3 sequence: CASSFPDRAYEQFF. In DNA, the CDR3 is TGTGCCAGCAGTTTCCCGGACAGGGCCTATGAGCAGTTCTTC.

At least ten counts were recorded for this clonotype. This sequence joins TRBV9 and TRBJ2-1; 7 bases are shared with TRBD2. The germline V gene encodes CDR1 SGDLS and CDR2 YYNGEE. The CDR3 is made up of 15 amino acids. The V gene end was trimmed by 0 bases and the J gene end by 8 bases; junction bases not matched to a gene: 8. CDR3 residues: CASSVVPAGTDEQFF. CDR3 sequence (DNA): TGTGCCAGCAGCGTAGTGCCAGCGGGAACCGATGAGCAGTTCTTC. The full variable domain, with the rest looked up from reference TRBV9 and TRBJ2-1, is DSGVTQTPKHLITATGQRVTLRCSPRSGDLSVYWYQQSLDQGLQFLIQYYNGEERAKGNILERFSAQQFPDLHSELNLSSLELGDSALYFCASSVVPAGTDEQFFGPGTRLTVL.